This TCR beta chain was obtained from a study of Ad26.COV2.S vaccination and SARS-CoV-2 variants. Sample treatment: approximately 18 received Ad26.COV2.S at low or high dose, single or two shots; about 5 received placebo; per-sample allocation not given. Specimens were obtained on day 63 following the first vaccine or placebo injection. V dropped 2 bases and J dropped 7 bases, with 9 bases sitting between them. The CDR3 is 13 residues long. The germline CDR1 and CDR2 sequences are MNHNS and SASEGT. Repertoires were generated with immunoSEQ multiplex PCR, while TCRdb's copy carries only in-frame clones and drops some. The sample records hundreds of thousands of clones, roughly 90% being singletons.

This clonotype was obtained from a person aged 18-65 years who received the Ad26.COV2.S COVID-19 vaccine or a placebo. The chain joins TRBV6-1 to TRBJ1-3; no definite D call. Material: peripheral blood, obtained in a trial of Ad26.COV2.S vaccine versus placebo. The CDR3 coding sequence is TGTGCCAGCAGTGAAATCGACGGGAACACCATATATTTT. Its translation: CASSEIDGNTIYF.